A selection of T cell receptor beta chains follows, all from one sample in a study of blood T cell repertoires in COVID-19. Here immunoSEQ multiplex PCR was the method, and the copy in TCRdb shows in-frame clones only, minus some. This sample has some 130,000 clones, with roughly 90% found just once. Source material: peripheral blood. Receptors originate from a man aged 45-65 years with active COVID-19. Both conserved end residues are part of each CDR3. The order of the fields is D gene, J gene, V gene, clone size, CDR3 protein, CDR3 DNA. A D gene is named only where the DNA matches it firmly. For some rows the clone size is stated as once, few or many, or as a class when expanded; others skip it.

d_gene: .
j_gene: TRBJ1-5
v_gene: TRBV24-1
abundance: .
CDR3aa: CATSEGPGGNQPQHF
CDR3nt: TGTGCCACCAGTGAGGGTCCGGGGGGCAATCAGCCCCAGCATTTT

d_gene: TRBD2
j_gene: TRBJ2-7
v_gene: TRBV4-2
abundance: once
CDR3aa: CASSQDLERGGYEQYF
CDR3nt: TGTGCCAGCAGCCAAGATCTTGAGCGGGGGGGGTACGAGCAGTACTTC

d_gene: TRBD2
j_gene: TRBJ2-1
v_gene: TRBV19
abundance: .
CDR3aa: CASSIHLAGALVNEQFF
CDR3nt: TGTGCCAGTAGTATCCACTTAGCGGGGGCCTTAGTTAATGAGCAGTTCTTC

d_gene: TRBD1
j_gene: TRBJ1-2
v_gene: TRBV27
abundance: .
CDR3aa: CASSDRGYGYTF
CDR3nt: TGTGCCAGCAGTGACAGGGGCTATGGCTACACCTTC

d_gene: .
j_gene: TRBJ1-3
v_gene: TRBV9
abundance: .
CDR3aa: CASSSPGVSGNTIYF
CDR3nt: TGTGCCAGCAGCTCCCCAGGGGTAAGCGGAAACACCATATATTTT

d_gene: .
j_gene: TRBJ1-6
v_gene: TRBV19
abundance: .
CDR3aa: CASRAFGQLNSPLHF
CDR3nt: TGTGCCAGTAGAGCCTTTGGGCAGCTAAATTCACCCCTCCACTTT

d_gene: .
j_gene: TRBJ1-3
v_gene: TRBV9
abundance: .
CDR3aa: CASSEMSGSGNTIYF
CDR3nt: TGTGCCAGCAGCGAGATGTCGGGTTCAGGAAACACCATATATTTT

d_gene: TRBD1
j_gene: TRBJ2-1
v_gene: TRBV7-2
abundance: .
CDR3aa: CASSGQVPYNEQFF
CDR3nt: TGTGCCAGCAGCGGACAGGTACCCTACAATGAGCAGTTCTTC

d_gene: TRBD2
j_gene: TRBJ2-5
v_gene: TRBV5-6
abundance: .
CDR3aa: CASNSGLAHQETQYF
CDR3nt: TGTGCCAGCAACTCCGGACTAGCACACCAAGAGACCCAGTACTTC

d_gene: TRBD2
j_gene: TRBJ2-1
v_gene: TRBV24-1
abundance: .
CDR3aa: CATSRGLGFDEQFF
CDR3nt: TGTGCCACCAGTAGGGGACTAGGGTTTGATGAGCAGTTCTTC

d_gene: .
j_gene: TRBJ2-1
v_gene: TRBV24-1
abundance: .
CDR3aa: CATSKPGNNEQFF
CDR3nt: TGTGCCACCAGTAAACCCGGGAACAATGAGCAGTTCTTC

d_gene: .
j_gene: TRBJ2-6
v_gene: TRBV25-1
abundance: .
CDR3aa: CASSDTRDGANVLTF
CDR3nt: TGTGCCAGCAGTGATACGAGGGATGGGGCCAACGTCCTGACTTTC

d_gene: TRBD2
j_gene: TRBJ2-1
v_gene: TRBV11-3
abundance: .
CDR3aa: CASSLDLAGGRNEQFF
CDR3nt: TGTGCCAGCAGCTTAGATCTAGCGGGAGGGCGCAATGAGCAGTTCTTC

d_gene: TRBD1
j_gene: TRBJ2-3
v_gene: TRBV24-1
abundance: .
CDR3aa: CATQSQGDTQYF
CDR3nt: TGTGCCACCCAATCACAGGGGGATACGCAGTATTTT

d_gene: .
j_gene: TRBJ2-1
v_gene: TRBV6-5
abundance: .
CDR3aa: CASSYVGEQFF
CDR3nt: TGTGCCAGCAGTTACGTCGGTGAGCAGTTCTTC

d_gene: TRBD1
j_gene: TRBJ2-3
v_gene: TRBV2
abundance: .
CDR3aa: CATRDRASTDTQYF
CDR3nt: TGTGCCACCAGAGACAGGGCGAGCACAGATACGCAGTATTTT

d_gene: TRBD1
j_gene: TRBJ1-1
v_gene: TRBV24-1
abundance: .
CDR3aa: CATSDAGTGTEAFF
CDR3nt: TGTGCCACCAGTGATGCCGGGACAGGGACTGAAGCTTTCTTT

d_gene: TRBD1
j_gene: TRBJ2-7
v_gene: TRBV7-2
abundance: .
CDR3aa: CASSFETGGSYEQYF
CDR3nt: TGTGCCAGCAGCTTTGAGACAGGGGGCTCTTACGAGCAGTACTTC

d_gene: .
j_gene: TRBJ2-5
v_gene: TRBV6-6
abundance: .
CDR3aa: CASSAGTAGSETQYF
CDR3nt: TGTGCCAGCAGCGCCGGGACTGCTGGTAGCGAGACCCAGTACTTC

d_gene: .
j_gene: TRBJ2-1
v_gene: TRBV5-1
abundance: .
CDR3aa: CASSLGGRDNEQFF
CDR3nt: TGCGCCAGCAGCTTAGGAGGGCGCGACAATGAGCAGTTCTTC

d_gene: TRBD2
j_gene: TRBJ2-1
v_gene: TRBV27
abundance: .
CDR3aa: CASSLTSGRDGEQFF
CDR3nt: TGTGCCAGCAGCTTAACTAGCGGGAGAGACGGTGAGCAGTTCTTC

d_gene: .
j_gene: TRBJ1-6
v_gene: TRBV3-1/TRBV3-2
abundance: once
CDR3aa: CASSASQRSPLHF
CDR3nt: TGTGCCAGCAGCGCAAGCCAGCGGTCACCCCTCCACTTT

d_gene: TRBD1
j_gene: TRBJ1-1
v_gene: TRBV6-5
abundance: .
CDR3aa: CASSLTGATEAFF
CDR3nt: TGTGCCAGCAGTTTGACAGGGGCCACTGAAGCTTTCTTT

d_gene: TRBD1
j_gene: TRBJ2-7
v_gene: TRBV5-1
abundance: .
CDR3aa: CASSLATGTGAYEQYF
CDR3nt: TGCGCCAGCAGCTTGGCAACCGGGACAGGCGCCTACGAGCAGTACTTC

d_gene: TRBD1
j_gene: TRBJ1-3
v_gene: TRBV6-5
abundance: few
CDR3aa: CASSPGQGGNTIYF
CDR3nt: TGTGCCAGCAGTCCGGGACAGGGAGGAAACACCATATATTTT

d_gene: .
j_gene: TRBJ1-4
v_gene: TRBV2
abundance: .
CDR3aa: CASSSREKLFF
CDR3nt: TGTGCCAGCAGTTCCCGGGAAAAACTGTTTTTT

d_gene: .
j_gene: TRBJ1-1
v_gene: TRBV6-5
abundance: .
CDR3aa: CASSSLGGRLNTEAFF
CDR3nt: TGTGCCAGCAGTTCCTTAGGCGGCAGACTGAACACTGAAGCTTTCTTT

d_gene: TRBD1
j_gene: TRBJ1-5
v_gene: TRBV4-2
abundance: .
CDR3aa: CASSRGTGTGGSNQPQHF
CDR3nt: TGTGCCAGCAGCCGAGGAACAGGGACAGGGGGCAGCAATCAGCCCCAGCATTTT

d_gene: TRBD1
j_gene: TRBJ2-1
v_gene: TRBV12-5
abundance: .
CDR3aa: CASGLVIGTGNPSSYNEQFF
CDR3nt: TGTGCTAGTGGTTTGGTAATCGGGACAGGGAATCCGAGCTCCTACAATGAGCAGTTCTTC

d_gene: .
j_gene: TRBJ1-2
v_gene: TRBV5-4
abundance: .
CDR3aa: CASSLRGYYGYTF
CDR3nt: TGTGCCAGCAGCCTCAGGGGCTACTATGGCTACACCTTC

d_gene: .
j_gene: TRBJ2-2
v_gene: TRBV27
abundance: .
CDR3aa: CASSFSNGELFF
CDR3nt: TGTGCCAGCAGTTTTAGTAACGGGGAGCTGTTTTTT

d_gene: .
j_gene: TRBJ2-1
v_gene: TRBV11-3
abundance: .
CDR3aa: CASSLGWGADEQFF
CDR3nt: TGTGCCAGCAGCTTAGGTTGGGGAGCGGATGAGCAGTTCTTC

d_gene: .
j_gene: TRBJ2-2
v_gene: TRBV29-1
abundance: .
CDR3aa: CSVIAPRGTGELFF
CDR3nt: TGCAGCGTTATAGCTCCTAGGGGCACCGGGGAGCTGTTTTTT

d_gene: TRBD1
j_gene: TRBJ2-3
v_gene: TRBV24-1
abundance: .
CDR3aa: CATSDLLGQGTSDTQYF
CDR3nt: TGTGCCACCAGTGATTTGCTGGGACAGGGGACGTCAGATACGCAGTATTTT

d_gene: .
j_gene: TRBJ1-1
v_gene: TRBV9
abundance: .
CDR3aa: CASSPRGGTEAFF
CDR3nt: TGTGCCAGCAGCCCACGGGGAGGCACTGAAGCTTTCTTT

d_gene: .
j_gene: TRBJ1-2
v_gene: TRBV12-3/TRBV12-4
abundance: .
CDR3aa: CASSALSGYTF
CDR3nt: TGTGCCAGCAGTGCTCTCAGTGGCTACACCTTC

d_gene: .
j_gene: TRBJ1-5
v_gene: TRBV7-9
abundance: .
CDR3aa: CASSWEQEPQHF
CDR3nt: TGTGCCAGCAGTTGGGAACAGGAGCCCCAGCATTTT

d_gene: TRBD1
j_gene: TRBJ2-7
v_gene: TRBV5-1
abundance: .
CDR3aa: CASSKGQGGTYEQYF
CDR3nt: TGCGCCAGCAGCAAAGGACAGGGTGGTACCTACGAGCAGTACTTC

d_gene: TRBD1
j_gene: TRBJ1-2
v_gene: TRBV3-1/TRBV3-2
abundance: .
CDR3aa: CASSAQGASNYGYTF
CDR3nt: TGTGCCAGCAGTGCACAGGGGGCCTCTAACTATGGCTACACCTTC

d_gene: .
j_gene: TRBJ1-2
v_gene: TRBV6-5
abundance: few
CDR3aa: CASSGVLNYGYTF
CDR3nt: TGTGCCAGCAGCGGTGTCCTTAACTATGGCTACACCTTC

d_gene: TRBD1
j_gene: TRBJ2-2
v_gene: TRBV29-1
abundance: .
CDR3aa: CSAGQGGGELFF
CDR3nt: TGCAGCGCGGGACAGGGCGGCGGGGAGCTGTTTTTT

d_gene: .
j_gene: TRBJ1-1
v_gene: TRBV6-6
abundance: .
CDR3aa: CASSYQGRMNTEAFF
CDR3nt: TGTGCCAGCAGTTATCAGGGGAGAATGAACACTGAAGCTTTCTTT

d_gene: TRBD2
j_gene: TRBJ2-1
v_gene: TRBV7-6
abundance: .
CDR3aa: CASSLGSGGAGEQFF
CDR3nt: TGTGCCAGCAGCTTAGGGAGCGGGGGGGCAGGGGAGCAGTTCTTC

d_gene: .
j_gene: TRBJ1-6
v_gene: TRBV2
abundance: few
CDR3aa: CASSERVLGSPLHF
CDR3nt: TGTGCCAGCAGTGAGCGGGTTTTAGGCTCACCCCTCCACTTT

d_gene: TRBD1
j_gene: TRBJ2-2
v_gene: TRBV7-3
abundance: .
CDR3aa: CASSVRRTGGQNTGELFF
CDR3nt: TGTGCCAGCAGCGTACGCCGGACAGGTGGACAGAACACCGGGGAGCTGTTTTTT

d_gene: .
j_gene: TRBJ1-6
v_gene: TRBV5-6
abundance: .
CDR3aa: CASSLGQLGNSPLHF
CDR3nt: TGTGCCAGCAGCTTGGGCCAACTCGGTAATTCACCCCTCCACTTT

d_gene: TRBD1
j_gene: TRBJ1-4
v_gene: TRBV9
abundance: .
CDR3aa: CASSEQTGANEKLFF
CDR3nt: TGTGCCAGCAGCGAGCAGACAGGGGCTAATGAAAAACTGTTTTTT

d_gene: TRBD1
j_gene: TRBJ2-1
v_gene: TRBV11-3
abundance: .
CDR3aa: CASSVTTGDNEQFF
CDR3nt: TGTGCCAGCAGCGTAACTACAGGGGACAATGAGCAGTTCTTC

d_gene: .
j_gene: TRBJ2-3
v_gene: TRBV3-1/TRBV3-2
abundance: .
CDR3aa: CASSQGLQRVTDTQYF
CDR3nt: TGTGCCAGCAGCCAAGGGCTCCAGCGGGTCACAGATACGCAGTATTTT

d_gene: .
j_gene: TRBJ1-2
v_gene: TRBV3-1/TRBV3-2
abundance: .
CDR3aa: CASSNQQGRTNYGYTF
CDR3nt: TGTGCCAGCAGCAATCAACAGGGCAGGACTAACTATGGCTACACCTTC

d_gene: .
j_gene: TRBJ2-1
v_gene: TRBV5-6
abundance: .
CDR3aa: CASSRGPGEQFF
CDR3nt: TGTGCCAGCAGCCGAGGGCCTGGTGAGCAGTTCTTC

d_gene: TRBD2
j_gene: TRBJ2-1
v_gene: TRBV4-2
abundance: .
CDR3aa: CASSPRTSGVNEQFF
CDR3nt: TGTGCCAGCAGCCCCCGGACTAGCGGGGTAAATGAGCAGTTCTTC

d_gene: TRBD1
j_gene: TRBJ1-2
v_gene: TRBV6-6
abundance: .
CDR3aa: CASSPNGGQGPLYGYTF
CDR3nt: TGTGCCAGCAGTCCTAACGGTGGACAGGGGCCACTTTATGGCTACACCTTC

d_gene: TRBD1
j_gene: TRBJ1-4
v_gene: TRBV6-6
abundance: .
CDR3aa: CASSGPGQGGEKLFF
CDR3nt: TGTGCCAGCAGCGGTCCGGGACAGGGAGGTGAAAAACTGTTTTTT

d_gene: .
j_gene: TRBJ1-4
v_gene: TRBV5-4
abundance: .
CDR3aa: CASSLSGPTNEKLFF
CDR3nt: TGTGCCAGCAGCTTGTCGGGTCCAACTAATGAAAAACTGTTTTTT